A selection of T cell receptor beta chains follows, all from one sample in a study of cytomegalovirus exposure and HLA in healthy donors. TCRdb's copy holds only in-frame clones and misses some; the assay was immunoSEQ multiplex PCR. The data show around 120,000 clones, with under 80% seen just once and 25% to 35% held by the top ten. Input material: PBMCs. The receptors here all came from a man aged 60 to 69 in good health and CMV-seropositive. Each CDR3 is given with its conserved first and last residue. The order of the fields is D gene, CDR3 length, V gene, clone size, J gene, CDR3 DNA, CDR3 protein. D genes are given only for firm matches. Not every row has a clone size; where given, it reads once, few, many or a size class.

D gene: -; CDR3 length: 13; V gene: TRBV6-5; clone size: -; J gene: TRBJ1-1; CDR3 DNA: TGTGCCAGCAGTTACTCACAGGGCACTGAAGCTTTCTTT; CDR3 protein: CASSYSQGTEAFF
D gene: -; CDR3 length: 13; V gene: TRBV19; clone size: few; J gene: TRBJ1-1; CDR3 DNA: TGTGCCAGTAGGCGGGGGGGGAACACTGAAGCTTTCTTT; CDR3 protein: CASRRGGNTEAFF
D gene: TRBD1; CDR3 length: 15; V gene: TRBV6-6; clone size: few; J gene: TRBJ1-5; CDR3 DNA: TGTGCCAGCAGTTACTCGGGACAGGGGAATCAGCCCCAGCATTTT; CDR3 protein: CASSYSGQGNQPQHF
D gene: TRBD2; CDR3 length: 13; V gene: TRBV11-2; clone size: few; J gene: TRBJ2-1; CDR3 DNA: TGTGCCAGCAGTTTCGGGGGGGCGGTTGAGCAGTTCTTC; CDR3 protein: CASSFGGAVEQFF
D gene: TRBD2; CDR3 length: 18; V gene: TRBV7-3; clone size: -; J gene: TRBJ2-3; CDR3 DNA: TGTGCCAGCAACGGGACTAGCGGGAGGGCCCAGACGAGCGATACGCAGTATTTT; CDR3 protein: CASNGTSGRAQTSDTQYF
D gene: -; CDR3 length: 12; V gene: TRBV6-1; clone size: -; J gene: TRBJ1-2; CDR3 DNA: TGTGCCAGCACAGCTACGGGCTATGGCTACACCTTC; CDR3 protein: CASTATGYGYTF
D gene: TRBD1; CDR3 length: 15; V gene: TRBV6-6; clone size: -; J gene: TRBJ1-2; CDR3 DNA: TGTGCCAGCAGTCCCGGGACAGGCTTTTCCTATGGCTACACCTTC; CDR3 protein: CASSPGTGFSYGYTF
D gene: TRBD1; CDR3 length: 13; V gene: TRBV18; clone size: once; J gene: TRBJ2-3; CDR3 DNA: TGTGCCAGCTCGGACAGGGTCACAGATACGCAGTATTTT; CDR3 protein: CASSDRVTDTQYF
D gene: TRBD1; CDR3 length: 16; V gene: TRBV5-6; clone size: -; J gene: TRBJ2-4; CDR3 DNA: TGTGCCAGCAGCGCGGGGACAGGGGGCTCCAAAAACATTCAGTACTTC; CDR3 protein: CASSAGTGGSKNIQYF
D gene: -; CDR3 length: 14; V gene: TRBV14; clone size: -; J gene: TRBJ1-1; CDR3 DNA: TGTGCCAGCAGTCTATTTGGGGGGGGCACTGAAGCTTTCTTT; CDR3 protein: CASSLFGGGTEAFF
D gene: -; CDR3 length: 12; V gene: TRBV28; clone size: -; J gene: TRBJ1-4; CDR3 DNA: TGTGCCAGCAGTTTCCAGGCAGGAAAACTGTTTTTT; CDR3 protein: CASSFQAGKLFF